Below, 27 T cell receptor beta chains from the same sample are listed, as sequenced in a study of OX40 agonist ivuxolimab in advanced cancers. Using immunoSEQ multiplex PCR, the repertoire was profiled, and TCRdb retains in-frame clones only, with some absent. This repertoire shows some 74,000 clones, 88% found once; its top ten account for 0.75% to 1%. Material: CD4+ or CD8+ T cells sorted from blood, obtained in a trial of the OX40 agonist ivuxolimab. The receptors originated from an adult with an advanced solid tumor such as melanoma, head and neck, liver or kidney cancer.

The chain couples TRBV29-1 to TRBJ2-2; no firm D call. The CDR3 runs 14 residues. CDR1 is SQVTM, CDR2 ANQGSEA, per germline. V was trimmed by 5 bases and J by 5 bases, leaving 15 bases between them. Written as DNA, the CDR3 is TGCAGCGTTCACTCCGACTGGGGTACCGGGGAGCTGTTTTTT. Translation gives CSVHSDWGTGELFF.

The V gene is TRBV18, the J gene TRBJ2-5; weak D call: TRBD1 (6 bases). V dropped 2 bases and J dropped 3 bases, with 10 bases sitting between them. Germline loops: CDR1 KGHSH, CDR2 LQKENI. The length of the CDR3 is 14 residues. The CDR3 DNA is TGTGCCAGCTCACCAACAGGGACGGAAGAGACCCAGTACTTC. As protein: CASSPTGTEETQYF.

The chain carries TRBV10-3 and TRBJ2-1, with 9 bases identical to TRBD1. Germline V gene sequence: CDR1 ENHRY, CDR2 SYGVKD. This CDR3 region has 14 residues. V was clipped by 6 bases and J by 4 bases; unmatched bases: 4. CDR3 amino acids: CAISLGTGYNEQFF. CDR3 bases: TGTGCCATCAGCCTTGGGACAGGGTACAATGAGCAGTTCTTC.

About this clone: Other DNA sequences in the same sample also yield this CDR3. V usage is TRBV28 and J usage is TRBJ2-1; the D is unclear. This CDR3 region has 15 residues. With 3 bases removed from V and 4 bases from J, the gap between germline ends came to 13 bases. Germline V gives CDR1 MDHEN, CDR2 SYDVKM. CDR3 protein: CASSFWTRRYNEQFF. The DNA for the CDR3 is TGTGCCAGCAGTTTTTGGACCCGGCGATACAATGAGCAGTTCTTC.

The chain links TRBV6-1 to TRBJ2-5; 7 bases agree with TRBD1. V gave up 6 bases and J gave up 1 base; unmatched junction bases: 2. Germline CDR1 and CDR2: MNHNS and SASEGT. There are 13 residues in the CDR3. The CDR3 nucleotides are TGTGCCAGCAGACGGGACAGCCAAGAGACCCAGTACTTC. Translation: CASRRDSQETQYF.

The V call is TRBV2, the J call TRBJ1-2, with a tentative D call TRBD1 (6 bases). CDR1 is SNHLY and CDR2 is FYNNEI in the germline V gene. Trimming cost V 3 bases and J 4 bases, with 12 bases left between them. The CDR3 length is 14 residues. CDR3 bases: TGTGCCAGCAGTGACCAGCGGGGGGCCTATGGCTACACCTTC. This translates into CASSDQRGAYGYTF.

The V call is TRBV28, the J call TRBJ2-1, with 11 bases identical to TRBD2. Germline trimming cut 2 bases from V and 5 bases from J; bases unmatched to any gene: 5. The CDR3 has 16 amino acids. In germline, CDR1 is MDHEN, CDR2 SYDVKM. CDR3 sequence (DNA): TGTGCCAGCAGTTTAGTCACTAGCGGGAGCCACAATGAGCAGTTCTTC. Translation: CASSLVTSGSHNEQFF.

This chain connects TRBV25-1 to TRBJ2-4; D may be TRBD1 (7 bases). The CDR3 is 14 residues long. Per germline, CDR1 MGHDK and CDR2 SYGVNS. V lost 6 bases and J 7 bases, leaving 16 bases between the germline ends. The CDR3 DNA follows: TGTGCCAGCAGCGGAGGGGCAGGGGGGAACATTCAGTACTTC. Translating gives CASSGGAGGNIQYF.

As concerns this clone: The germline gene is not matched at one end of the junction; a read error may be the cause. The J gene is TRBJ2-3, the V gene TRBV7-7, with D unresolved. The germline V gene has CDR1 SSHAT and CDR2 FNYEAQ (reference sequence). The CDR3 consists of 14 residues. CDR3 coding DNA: TGTGCTAGCAGCTTAACGGCGCTTGGGGATACGCAGTATTTT. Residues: CASSLTALGDTQYF. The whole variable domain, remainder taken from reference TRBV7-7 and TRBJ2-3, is GAGVSQSPRYKVTKRGQDVTLRCDPISSHATLYWYQQALGQGPEFLTYFNYEAQPDKSGLPSDRFSAERPEGSISTLTIQRTEQRDSAMYRCASSLTALGDTQYFGPGTRLTVL.

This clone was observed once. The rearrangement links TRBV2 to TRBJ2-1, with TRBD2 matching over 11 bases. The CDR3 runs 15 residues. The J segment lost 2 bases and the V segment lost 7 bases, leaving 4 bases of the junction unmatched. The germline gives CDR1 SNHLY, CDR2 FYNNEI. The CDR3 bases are TGTGCCAGCACCCAGACTAGCGGGACCTACAATGAGCAGTTCTTC. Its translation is CASTQTSGTYNEQFF.

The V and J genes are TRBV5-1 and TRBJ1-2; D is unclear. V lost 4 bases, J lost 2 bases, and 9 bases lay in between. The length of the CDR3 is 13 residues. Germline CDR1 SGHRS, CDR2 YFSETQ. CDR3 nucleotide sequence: TGCGCCAGCAGCCCGTCTTCCAACTATGGCTACACCTTC. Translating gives CASSPSSNYGYTF.

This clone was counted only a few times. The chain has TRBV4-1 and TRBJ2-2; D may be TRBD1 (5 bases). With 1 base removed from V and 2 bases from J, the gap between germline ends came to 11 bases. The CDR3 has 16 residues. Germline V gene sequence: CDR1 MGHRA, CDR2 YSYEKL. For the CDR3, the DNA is TGCGCCAGCAGCCAAGTTCCAGGGAAAAACACCGGGGAGCTGTTTTTT. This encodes CASSQVPGKNTGELFF.

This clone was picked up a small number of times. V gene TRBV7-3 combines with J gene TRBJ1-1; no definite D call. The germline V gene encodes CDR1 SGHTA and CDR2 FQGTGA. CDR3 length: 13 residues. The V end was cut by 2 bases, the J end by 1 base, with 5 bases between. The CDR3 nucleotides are TGTGCCAGCAGCTTACGGAGGAACACTGAAGCTTTCTTT. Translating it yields CASSLRRNTEAFF.

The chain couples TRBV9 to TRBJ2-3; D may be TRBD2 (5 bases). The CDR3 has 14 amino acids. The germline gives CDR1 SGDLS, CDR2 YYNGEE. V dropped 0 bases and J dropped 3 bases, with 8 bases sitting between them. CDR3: CASSVDSVTDTQYF. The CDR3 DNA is TGTGCCAGCAGCGTAGATAGCGTGACAGATACGCAGTATTTT.

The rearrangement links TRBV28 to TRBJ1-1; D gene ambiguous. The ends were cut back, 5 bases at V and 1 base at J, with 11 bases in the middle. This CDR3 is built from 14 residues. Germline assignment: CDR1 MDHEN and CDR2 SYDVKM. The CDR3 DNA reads TGTGCCAGCAGTGCGACTGGGAAGAACACTGAAGCTTTCTTT. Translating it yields CASSATGKNTEAFF. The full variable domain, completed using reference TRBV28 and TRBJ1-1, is DVKVTQSSRYLVKRTGEKVFLECVQDMDHENMFWYRQDPGLGLRLIYFSYDVKMKEKGDIPEGYSVSREKKERFSLILESASTNQTSMYLCASSATGKNTEAFFGQGTRLTVV.

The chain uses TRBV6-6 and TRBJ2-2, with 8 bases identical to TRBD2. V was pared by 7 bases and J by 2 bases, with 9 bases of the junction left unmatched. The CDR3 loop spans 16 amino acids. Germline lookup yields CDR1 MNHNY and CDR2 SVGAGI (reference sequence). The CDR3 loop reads CASTHGGARNTGELFF. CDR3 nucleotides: TGTGCCAGCACCCACGGGGGGGCGCGTAACACCGGGGAGCTGTTTTTT.

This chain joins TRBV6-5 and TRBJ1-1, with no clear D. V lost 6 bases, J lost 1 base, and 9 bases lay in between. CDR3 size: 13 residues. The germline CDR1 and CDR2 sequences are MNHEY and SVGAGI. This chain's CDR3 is CASSMTENTEAFF. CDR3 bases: TGTGCCAGCAGCATGACTGAGAACACTGAAGCTTTCTTT.

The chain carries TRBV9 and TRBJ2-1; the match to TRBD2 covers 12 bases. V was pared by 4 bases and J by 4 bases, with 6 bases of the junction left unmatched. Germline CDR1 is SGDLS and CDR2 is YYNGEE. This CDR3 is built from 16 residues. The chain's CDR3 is CASSLRLAGGYNEQFF. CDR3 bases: TGTGCCAGCAGCCTGAGGCTAGCGGGAGGGTACAATGAGCAGTTCTTC.

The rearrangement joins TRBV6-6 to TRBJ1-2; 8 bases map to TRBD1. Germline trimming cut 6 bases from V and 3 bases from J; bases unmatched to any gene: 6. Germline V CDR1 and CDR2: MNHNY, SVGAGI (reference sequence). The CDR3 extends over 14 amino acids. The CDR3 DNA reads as TGTGCCAGCAGAAGGACAGGGAGCGACTATGGCTACACCTTC. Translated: CASRRTGSDYGYTF.

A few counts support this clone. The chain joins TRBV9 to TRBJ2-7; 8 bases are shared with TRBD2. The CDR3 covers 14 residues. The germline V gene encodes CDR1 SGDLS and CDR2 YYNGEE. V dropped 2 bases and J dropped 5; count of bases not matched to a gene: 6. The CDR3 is CASSVDGRVHEQYF. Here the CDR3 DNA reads TGTGCCAGCAGCGTGGACGGGAGGGTCCACGAGCAGTACTTC.

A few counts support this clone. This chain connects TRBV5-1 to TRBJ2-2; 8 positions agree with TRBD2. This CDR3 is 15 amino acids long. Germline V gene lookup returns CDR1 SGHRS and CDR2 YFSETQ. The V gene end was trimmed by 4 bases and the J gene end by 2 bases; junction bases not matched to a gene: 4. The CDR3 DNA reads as TGCGCCAGCAGCCCCGGGACTAGTAACACCGGGGAGCTGTTTTTT. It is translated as CASSPGTSNTGELFF.

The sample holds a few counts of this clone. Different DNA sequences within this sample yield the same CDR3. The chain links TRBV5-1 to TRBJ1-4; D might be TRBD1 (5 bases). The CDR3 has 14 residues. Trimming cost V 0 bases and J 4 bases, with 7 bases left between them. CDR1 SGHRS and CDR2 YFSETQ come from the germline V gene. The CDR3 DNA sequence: TGCGCCAGCAGCTTGGGGCAGGGTAATGAAAAACTGTTTTTT. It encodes CASSLGQGNEKLFF.

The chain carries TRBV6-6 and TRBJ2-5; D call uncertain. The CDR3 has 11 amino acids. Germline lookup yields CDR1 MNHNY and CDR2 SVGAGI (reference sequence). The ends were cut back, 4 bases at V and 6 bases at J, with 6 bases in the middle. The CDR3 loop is CASSLGKTQYF. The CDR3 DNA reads TGTGCCAGCAGTTTAGGGAAGACCCAGTACTTC.

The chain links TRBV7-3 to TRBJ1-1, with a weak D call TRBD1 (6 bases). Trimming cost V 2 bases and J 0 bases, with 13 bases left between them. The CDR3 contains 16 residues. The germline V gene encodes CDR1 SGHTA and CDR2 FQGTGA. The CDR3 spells CASSLGGRGVNTEAFF. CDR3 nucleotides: TGTGCCAGCAGCTTAGGGGGCAGGGGTGTGAACACTGAAGCTTTCTTT.

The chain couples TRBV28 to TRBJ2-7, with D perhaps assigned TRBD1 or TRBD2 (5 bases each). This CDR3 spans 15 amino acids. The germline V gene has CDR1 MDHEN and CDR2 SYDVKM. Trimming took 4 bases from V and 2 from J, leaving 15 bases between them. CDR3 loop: CASSSPGLGAYEQYF. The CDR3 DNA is TGTGCCAGCAGTTCCCCGGGTTTGGGGGCCTACGAGCAGTACTTC.

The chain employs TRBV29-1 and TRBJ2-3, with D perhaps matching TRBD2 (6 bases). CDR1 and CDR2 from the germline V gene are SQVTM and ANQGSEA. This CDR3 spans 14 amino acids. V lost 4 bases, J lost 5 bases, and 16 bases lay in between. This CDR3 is CSVVGGPFLDTQYF. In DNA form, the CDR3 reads TGCAGCGTTGTGGGGGGACCATTCTTAGATACGCAGTATTTT.

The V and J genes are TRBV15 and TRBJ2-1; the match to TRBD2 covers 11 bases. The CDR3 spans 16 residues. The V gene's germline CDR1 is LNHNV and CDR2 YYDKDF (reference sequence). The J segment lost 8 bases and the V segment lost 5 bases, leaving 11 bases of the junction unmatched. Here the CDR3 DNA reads TGTGCCACCAGCGGATCTAGCGGGAGGCTTTTCTATGAGCAGTTCTTC. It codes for CATSGSSGRLFYEQFF.